The rows below give T cell receptor beta chains drawn from one sample of a study of blood T cell repertoires in COVID-19. TCRdb's copy holds only in-frame clones and misses some; the assay was immunoSEQ multiplex PCR. Of over 35,000 clones listed, over 75% are singletons. Material for sequencing was peripheral blood. Receptors were obtained from a man in his forties with active or convalescent COVID-19. The CDR3 runs from the conserved cysteine through the conserved F or W. D genes are given only for firm matches. The size entry is marked missing in some rows and otherwise reads once, few, many or a size class.

TRBV23-1,-,TRBD1,TRBJ1-2,CASSQVRQGNYGYTF,TGCGCCAGCAGTCAGGTGAGACAGGGAAACTATGGCTACACCTTC
TRBV28,-,-,TRBJ1-2,CATTANYGYTF,TGTGCCACGACAGCTAACTATGGCTACACCTTC
TRBV11-2,-,-,TRBJ2-2,CASSLRAPGVRTGELFF,TGTGCCAGCAGCCTTCGGGCCCCGGGAGTAAGAACCGGGGAGCTGTTTTTT
TRBV29-1,-,TRBD1,TRBJ2-3,CSATRQGTNTQYF,TGCAGTGCTACCCGACAGGGGACCAATACGCAGTATTTT
TRBV6-2/TRBV6-3,-,TRBD1,TRBJ2-7,CASSYSDRHEQYF,TGTGCCAGCAGTTACTCGGACAGGCACGAGCAGTACTTC
TRBV5-1,-,TRBD1,TRBJ2-1,CASSQGQGSYNEQFF,TGCGCCAGCAGCCAGGGACAGGGGTCCTACAATGAGCAGTTCTTC
TRBV28,few,TRBD1,TRBJ2-7,CASRAPGQGADYEQYF,TGTGCCAGCAGAGCACCCGGACAGGGGGCGGATTACGAGCAGTACTTC
TRBV6-5,-,TRBD2,TRBJ2-7,CASSPGGLADEQYF,TGTGCCAGCAGTCCCGGGGGACTAGCGGACGAGCAGTACTTC
TRBV15,-,-,TRBJ2-7,CATSRGSYPSSYEQYF,TGTGCCACCAGCAGAGGATCGTATCCGAGCTCCTACGAGCAGTACTTC
TRBV13,-,-,TRBJ2-5,CASSLGGGVGLETQYF,TGTGCCAGCAGCTTAGGGGGCGGCGTTGGACTAGAGACCCAGTACTTC
TRBV5-1,-,-,TRBJ1-1,CASRFALNTEAFF,TGCGCCAGCCGGTTTGCTTTGAACACTGAAGCTTTCTTT
TRBV5-4,-,TRBD1,TRBJ2-3,CASTPGGTDTQYF,TGTGCCAGCACTCCAGGGGGAACAGATACGCAGTATTTT
TRBV9,few,-,TRBJ2-7,CASSVEASYEQYF,TGTGCCAGCAGCGTAGAAGCATCTTACGAGCAGTACTTC
TRBV2,-,-,TRBJ2-7,CASTSDFYEQYF,TGTGCCAGCACTTCGGACTTCTACGAGCAGTACTTC
TRBV6-5,-,-,TRBJ2-2,CASRPQGGDTGELFF,TGTGCCAGCAGACCTCAAGGGGGGGACACCGGGGAGCTGTTTTTT
TRBV7-9,few,TRBD2,TRBJ2-5,CASSLTGLAEEETQYF,TGTGCCAGCAGCTTAACCGGACTAGCGGAAGAAGAGACCCAGTACTTC
TRBV4-1,-,TRBD1,TRBJ2-7,CASSQEDRYEQYF,TGCGCCAGCAGCCAAGAGGACAGGTACGAGCAGTACTTC
TRBV5-1,-,-,TRBJ1-4,CASSSTGYEKLFF,TGCGCCAGCAGCTCGACAGGATATGAAAAACTGTTTTTT
TRBV7-9,few,TRBD1,TRBJ1-3,CASSTRTGAGNTIYF,TGTGCCAGCAGCACCCGGACAGGGGCTGGAAACACCATATATTTT